This T cell receptor beta chain was identified in a study of beta chain features in type 1 diabetes. Study-wide background: All samples together contributed almost 110,000,000 sorted cells for examination.

Blood was drawn once from each donor into heparinised tubes. The draws averaged roughly 120 mL. Sorted cells reached over 95% purity in every population. Expressed TCRB transcripts were sequenced because the entire RNA isolate underwent reverse transcription. Using immunoSEQ multiplex PCR, the repertoire was profiled, and TCRdb retains in-frame clones only, with some absent. Of under 300,000 clones listed, under 8.5% are singletons. This clone was counted a few times. Antigen: not known. Study conclusions and caveats: Although PCR might favor shorter templates, it would do so equally in patients and controls.

Germline CDR1 is SGHRS and CDR2 is YFSETQ. The CDR3 spans 14 residues. Trimming left V 2 bases short and J 0 bases short, with 6 bases between. Sequenced input: central memory CD4+ T cells from blood. The source of this sequence is a woman aged 18 to 35 in good health. The chain combines TRBV5-1 with TRBJ1-3, with D unresolved. The CDR3: CASSFGSSGNTIYF. CDR3 nucleotides: TGCGCCAGCAGCTTCGGAAGCTCTGGAAACACCATATATTTT.